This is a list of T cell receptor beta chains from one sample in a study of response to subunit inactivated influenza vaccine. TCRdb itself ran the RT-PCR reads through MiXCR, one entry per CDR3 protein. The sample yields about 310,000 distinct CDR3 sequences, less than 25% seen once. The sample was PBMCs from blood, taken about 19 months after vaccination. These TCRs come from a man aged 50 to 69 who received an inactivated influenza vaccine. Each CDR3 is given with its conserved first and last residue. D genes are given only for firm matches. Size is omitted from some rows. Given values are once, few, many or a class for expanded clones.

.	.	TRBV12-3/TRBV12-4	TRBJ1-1	CASSLRATTEAFF	TGTGCCAGCAGTTTAAGAGCTACCACTGAAGCTTTCTTT
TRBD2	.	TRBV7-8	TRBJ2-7	CASSHRRLASYEQYF	TGTGCCAGCAGCCACAGGAGACTAGCGAGTTACGAGCAGTACTTC
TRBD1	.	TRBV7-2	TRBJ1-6	CASSLVLVGQGTPLHF	TGTGCCAGCAGCTTAGTTCTAGTAGGACAGGGGACCCCCCTCCACTTT
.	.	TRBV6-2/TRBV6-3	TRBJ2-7	CASSYSGQIEQYF	TGTGCCAGCAGTTACTCCGGACAGATCGAGCAGTACTTC
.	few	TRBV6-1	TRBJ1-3	CASSPGPVSGNTIYF	TGTGCCAGCAGCCCGGGACCGGTCTCTGGAAACACCATATATTTT
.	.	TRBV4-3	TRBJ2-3	CASSQDGREGTDTQYF	TGCGCCAGCAGCCAAGATGGCAGGGAAGGGACAGATACGCAGTATTTT
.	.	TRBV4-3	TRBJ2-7	CASSQFYSGTVAYEQYF	TGCGCCAGCAGCCAATTCTATTCCGGGACGGTTGCCTACGAGCAGTACTTC
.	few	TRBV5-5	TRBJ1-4	CASSLTGTDEKLFF	TGTGCCAGCAGCTTAACCGGGACCGATGAAAAACTGTTTTTT
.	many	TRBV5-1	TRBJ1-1	CASSQLGRSSTLPEAFF	TGCGCCAGCAGCCAATTAGGACGGTCCTCAACCCTCCCTGAAGCTTTCTTT
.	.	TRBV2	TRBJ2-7	CASSPGPPGYEQYF	TGTGCCAGCAGTCCGGGTCCCCCCGGTTACGAGCAGTACTTC
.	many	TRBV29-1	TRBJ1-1	CSVVVDTEAFF	TGCAGCGTTGTTGTGGACACTGAAGCTTTCTTT
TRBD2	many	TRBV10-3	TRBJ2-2	CAIGTSGASTGELFF	TGTGCCATCGGGACTAGCGGGGCCTCCACCGGGGAGCTGTTTTTT
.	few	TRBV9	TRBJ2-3	CASSYLGRDTQYF	TGTGCCAGCAGCTACCTTGGCAGAGATACGCAGTATTTT
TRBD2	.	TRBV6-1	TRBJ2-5	CASSARSGGQETQYF	TGTGCCAGCAGTGCCCGTAGCGGGGGACAAGAGACCCAGTACTTC
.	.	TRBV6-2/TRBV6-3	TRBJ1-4	CASNHRGATNEKLFF	TGTGCCAGCAACCACCGGGGCGCAACTAATGAAAAACTGTTTTTT
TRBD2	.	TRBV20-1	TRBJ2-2	CSARESGRGTGELFF	TGCAGTGCTAGAGAGAGCGGGAGGGGCACCGGGGAGCTGTTTTTT
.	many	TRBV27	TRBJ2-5	CASPLGVRETQYF	TGTGCCTCCCCCCTAGGAGTTCGAGAGACCCAGTACTTC
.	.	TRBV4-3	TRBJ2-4	CASSQDRGGSPAKNIQYF	TGCGCCAGCAGCCAAGATCGAGGGGGGAGCCCCGCCAAAAACATTCAGTACTTC
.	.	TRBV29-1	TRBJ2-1	CSVLQGGVDEQFF	TGCAGCGTTTTGCAGGGTGGGGTGGATGAGCAGTTCTTC
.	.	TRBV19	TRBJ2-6	CASSGQGIGANVLTF	TGTGCCAGTAGTGGCCAGGGGATCGGGGCCAACGTCCTGACTTTC
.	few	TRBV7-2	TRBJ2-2	CASSLSRNTGELFF	TGTGCCAGCAGCTTAAGCAGGAACACCGGGGAGCTGTTTTTT
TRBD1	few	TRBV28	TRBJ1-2	CASSLRVGTGSNYGYTF	TGTGCCAGCAGTTTAAGGGTCGGGACAGGGAGTAACTATGGCTACACCTTC
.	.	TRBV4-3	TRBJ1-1	CASSQGSQVDTEAFF	TGCGCCAGCAGCCAAGGATCACAGGTTGACACTGAAGCTTTCTTT
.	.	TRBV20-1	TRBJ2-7	CSATGTLPAYEQYF	TGCAGTGCTACCGGGACCCTTCCGGCCTACGAGCAGTACTTC
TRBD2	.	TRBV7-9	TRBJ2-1	CASSGLLAGAQNEQFF	TGTGCCAGCAGCGGCTTACTAGCGGGAGCCCAGAATGAGCAGTTCTTC
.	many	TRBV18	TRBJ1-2	CASSLTNYGYTF	TGTGCCAGCTCACTTACAAACTATGGCTACACCTTC
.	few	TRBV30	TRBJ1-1	CAWSGGQGNTEAFF	TGTGCCTGGAGCGGTGGGCAGGGGAACACTGAAGCTTTCTTT
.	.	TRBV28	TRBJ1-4	CASSPEIRTNEKLFF	TGTGCCAGCAGTCCAGAGATTCGGACTAATGAAAAACTGTTTTTT
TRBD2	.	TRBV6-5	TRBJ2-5	CASSYTELAGGEETQYF	TGTGCCAGCAGTTACACCGAACTAGCGGGAGGGGAAGAGACCCAGTACTTC
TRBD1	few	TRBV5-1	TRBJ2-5	CASSKLTGVAETQYF	TGCGCCAGCAGCAAACTAACAGGGGTTGCAGAGACCCAGTACTTC
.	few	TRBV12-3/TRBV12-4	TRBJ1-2	CASRRRDGITYGYTF	TGTGCCAGCAGGAGACGGGACGGGATTACCTATGGCTACACCTTC
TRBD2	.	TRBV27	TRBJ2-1	CASRLSGTSGTYNEQFF	TGTGCCAGCAGGCTTTCCGGGACTAGTGGGACCTACAATGAGCAGTTCTTC
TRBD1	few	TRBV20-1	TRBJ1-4	CSAGDRGTNEKLFF	TGCAGTGCTGGGGACAGGGGCACTAATGAAAAACTGTTTTTT
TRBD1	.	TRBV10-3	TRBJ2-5	CAISETGGTVQETQYF	TGTGCCATCAGTGAGACAGGGGGCACTGTACAAGAGACCCAGTACTTC
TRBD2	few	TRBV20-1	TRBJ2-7	CSASPLAGSYEQYF	TGCAGTGCTAGTCCACTAGCGGGATCCTACGAGCAGTACTTC
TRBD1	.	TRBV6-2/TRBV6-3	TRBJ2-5	CASSYVLGGQETQYF	TGTGCCAGCAGTTACGTTTTAGGGGGCCAGGAGACCCAGTACTTC
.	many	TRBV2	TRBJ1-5	CASSDGRRWEPQHF	TGTGCCAGCAGTGATGGTCGCCGGTGGGAGCCCCAGCATTTT
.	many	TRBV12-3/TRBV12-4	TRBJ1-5	CASSFSGQPQHF	TGTGCCAGCAGTTTTTCCGGTCAGCCCCAGCATTTT
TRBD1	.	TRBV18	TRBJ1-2	CASSLSATGGPGHSLYGYTF	TGTGCCAGCTCACTGTCCGCGACAGGGGGCCCAGGTCATTCCCTCTATGGCTACACCTTC
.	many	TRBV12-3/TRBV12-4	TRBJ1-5	CASSFGGSNQPQHF	TGTGCCAGCAGCTTTGGAGGGTCGAATCAGCCCCAGCATTTT
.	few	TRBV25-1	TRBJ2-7	CASSGHYEQYF	TGTGCCAGCAGTGGGCACTACGAGCAGTACTTC
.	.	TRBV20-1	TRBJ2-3	CSAQRSGHRADTQYF	TGCAGTGCTCAACGCTCGGGACACCGGGCAGATACGCAGTATTTT
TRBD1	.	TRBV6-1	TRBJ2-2	CASRPGQANTGELFF	TGTGCCAGCAGACCCGGACAGGCGAACACCGGGGAGCTGTTTTTT
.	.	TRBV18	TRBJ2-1	CASTGQYSYNEQFF	TGTGCCAGCACCGGACAGTACTCCTACAATGAGCAGTTCTTC
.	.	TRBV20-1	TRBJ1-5	CSAIPGTPLRYSNQPQHF	TGCAGTGCTATTCCCGGGACACCACTCCGTTATAGCAATCAGCCCCAGCATTTT
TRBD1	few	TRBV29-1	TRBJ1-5	CSVGQGRQPQHF	TGCAGCGTTGGACAGGGACGTCAGCCCCAGCATTTT
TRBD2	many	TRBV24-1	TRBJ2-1	CATSDNSPGLAGNEQFF	TGTGCCACCAGTGATAACTCCCCGGGACTAGCGGGCAATGAGCAGTTCTTC
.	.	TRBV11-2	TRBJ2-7	CASSPGAGRAYEQYF	TGTGCCAGCAGCCCTGGGGCAGGCCGAGCCTACGAGCAGTACTTC
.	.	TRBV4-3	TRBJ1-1	CASSQDGGADTEAFF	TGCGCCAGCAGCCAAGATGGAGGGGCGGACACTGAAGCTTTCTTT
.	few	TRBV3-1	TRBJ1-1	CASSRNRLGSTEAFF	TGTGCCAGCAGCCGAAACAGACTGGGGAGCACTGAAGCTTTCTTT
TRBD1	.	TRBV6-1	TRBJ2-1	CASSRGQVTYNEQFF	TGTGCCAGCAGCCGGGGACAGGTGACCTACAATGAGCAGTTCTTC
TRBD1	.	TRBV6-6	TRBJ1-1	CASSYIDRAEAFF	TGTGCCAGCAGTTACATTGACAGGGCTGAAGCTTTCTTT
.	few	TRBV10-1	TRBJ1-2	CASSESGTSYGYTF	TGCGCCAGCAGTGAGTCGGGGACAAGCTATGGCTACACCTTC
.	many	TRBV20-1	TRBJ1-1	CSAREWGYGGSGNTEAFF	TGCAGTGCTAGAGAGTGGGGATACGGAGGGTCGGGGAACACTGAAGCTTTCTTT
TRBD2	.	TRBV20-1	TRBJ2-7	CSPSGRSYEQYF	TGCAGTCCTAGCGGGAGGTCCTACGAGCAGTACTTC